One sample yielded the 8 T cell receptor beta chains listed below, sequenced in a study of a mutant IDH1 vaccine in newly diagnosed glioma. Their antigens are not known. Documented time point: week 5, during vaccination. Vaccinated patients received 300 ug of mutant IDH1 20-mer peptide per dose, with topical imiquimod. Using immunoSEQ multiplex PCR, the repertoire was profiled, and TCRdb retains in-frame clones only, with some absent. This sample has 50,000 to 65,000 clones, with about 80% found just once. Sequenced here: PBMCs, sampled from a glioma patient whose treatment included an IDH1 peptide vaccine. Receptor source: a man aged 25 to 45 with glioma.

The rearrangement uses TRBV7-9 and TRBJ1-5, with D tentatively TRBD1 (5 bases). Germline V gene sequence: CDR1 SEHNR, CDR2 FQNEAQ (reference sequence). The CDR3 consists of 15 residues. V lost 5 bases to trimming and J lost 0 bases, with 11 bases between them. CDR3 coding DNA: TGTGCCAGCAGCCTCGGGGGGGTTAGCAATCAGCCCCAGCATTTT. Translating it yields CASSLGGVSNQPQHF.

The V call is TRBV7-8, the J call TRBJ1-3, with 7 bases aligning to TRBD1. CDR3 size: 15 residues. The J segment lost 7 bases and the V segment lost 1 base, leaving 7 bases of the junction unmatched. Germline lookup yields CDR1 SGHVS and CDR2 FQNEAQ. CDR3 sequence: CASSLVSGGINTIYF. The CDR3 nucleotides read TGTGCCAGCAGCTTAGTATCAGGGGGAATCAACACCATATATTTT.

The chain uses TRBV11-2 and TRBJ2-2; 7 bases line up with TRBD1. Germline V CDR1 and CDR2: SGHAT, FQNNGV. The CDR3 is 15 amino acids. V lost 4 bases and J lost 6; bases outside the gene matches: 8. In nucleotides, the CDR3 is TGTGCCAGCAGCTCGACAGGGCTTCAGGCCGGGGAGCTGTTTTTT. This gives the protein CASSSTGLQAGELFF.

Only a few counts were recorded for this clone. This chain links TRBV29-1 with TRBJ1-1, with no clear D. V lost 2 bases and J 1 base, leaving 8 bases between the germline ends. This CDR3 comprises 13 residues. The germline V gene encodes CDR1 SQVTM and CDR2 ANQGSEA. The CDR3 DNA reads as TGCAGCGTTGAATTGCTGGAGAACACTGAAGCTTTCTTT. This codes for CSVELLENTEAFF. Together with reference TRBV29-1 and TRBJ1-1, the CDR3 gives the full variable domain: SAVISQKPSRDICQRGTSLTIQCQVDSQVTMMFWYRQQPGQSLTLIATANQGSEATYESGFVIDKFPISRPNLTFSTLTVSNMSPEDSSIYLCSVELLENTEAFFGQGTRLTVV.

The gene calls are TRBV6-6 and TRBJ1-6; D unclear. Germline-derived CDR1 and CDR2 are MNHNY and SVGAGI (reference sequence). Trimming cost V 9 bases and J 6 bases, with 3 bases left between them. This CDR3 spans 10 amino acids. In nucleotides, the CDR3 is TGTGCCAGTGGTAATTCACCCCTCCACTTT. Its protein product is CASGNSPLHF.

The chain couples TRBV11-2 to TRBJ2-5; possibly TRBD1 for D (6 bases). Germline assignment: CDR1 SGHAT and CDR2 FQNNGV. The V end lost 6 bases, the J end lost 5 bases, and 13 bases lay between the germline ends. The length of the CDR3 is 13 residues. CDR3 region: CASRNRVGETQYF. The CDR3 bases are TGTGCCAGCAGGAACAGGGTCGGGGAGACCCAGTACTTC.

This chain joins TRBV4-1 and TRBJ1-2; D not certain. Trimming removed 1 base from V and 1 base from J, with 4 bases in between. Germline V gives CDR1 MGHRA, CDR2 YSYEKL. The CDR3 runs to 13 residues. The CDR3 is CASSQVVNYGYTF. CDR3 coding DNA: TGCGCCAGCAGCCAAGTGGTTAACTATGGCTACACCTTC.

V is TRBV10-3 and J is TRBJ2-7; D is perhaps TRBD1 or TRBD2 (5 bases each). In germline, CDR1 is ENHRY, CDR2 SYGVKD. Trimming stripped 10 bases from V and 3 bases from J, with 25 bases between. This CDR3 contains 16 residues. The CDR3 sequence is CATSRSSGTESYEQYF. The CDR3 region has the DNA TGTGCCACCAGCCGGAGTTCCGGGACGGAGAGCTACGAGCAGTACTTC.